This entry lists 26 T cell receptor beta chains sequenced from one sample in a study of CD8+CD57+ T cells in acquired aplastic anemia. An expansion of CD8+CD57+ cells by flow cytometry had been shown in patients chosen for sequencing. Genomic DNA acted as the template from which TCR beta VDJ combination and CDR3 sequence profiling were carried out. TCRdb re-analysed the reads in MiXCR, keeping a single row per CDR3 protein. The table records around 200,000 distinct CDR3 sequences, approximately 48% of them present only once. Material for sequencing was sorted CD4+, CD8+, or CD8+CD57+ T cells (not recorded which) from PBMCs. These receptors were obtained from a human donor with aplastic anemia.

Only a few counts were recorded for this clonotype. The J gene is TRBJ2-7, the V gene TRBV20-1; the D gene is possibly TRBD2 (6 bases). The CDR3 contains 14 residues. The V end lost 6 bases, the J end lost 0 bases, and 15 bases lay between the germline ends. Germline V CDR1 and CDR2: DFQATT, SNEGSKA (reference sequence). CDR3 sequence (DNA): TGCAGTGCAACGGAGGGGCCCAGCTCCTACGAGCAGTACTTC. Amino acid sequence: CSATEGPSSYEQYF.

This clonotype occurred many times. CDR3 residues: CASSPPGTASYEQYF. The CDR3 coding sequence is TGTGCCAGCAGCCCACCCGGGACTGCCTCCTACGAGCAGTACTTC. The chain links TRBV13 to TRBJ2-7; tentative D call: TRBD2 (6 bases). In germline, CDR1 is PRHDT, CDR2 FYEKMQ (reference sequence). The CDR3 runs to 15 residues. V lost 5 bases to trimming and J lost 0 bases, with 14 bases between them.

The chain combines TRBV10-2 with TRBJ1-6, with 8 nucleotides matching TRBD1. CDR3 length equals 15 residues. Losses at the gene ends were 6 bases for V and 1 base for J; bases not matched to a gene: 2. From germline, CDR1 is WSHSY and CDR2 SAAADI. The CDR3 nucleotides read TGCGCCAGCAGGGACAGGGTATCCTATAATTCACCCCTCCACTTT. Translated, it gives CASRDRVSYNSPLHF.

In this sample, this clonotype turned up many times. The chain employs TRBV5-8 and TRBJ1-1; the D is unclear. Trimming left V 0 bases short and J 1 base short, with 13 bases between. The length of the CDR3 is 16 residues. CDR1 and CDR2 from the germline V gene are SGHTS and YDEGEE. CDR3 protein: CASSLAEMGGNTEAFF. As DNA, the CDR3 is TGTGCCAGCAGCTTGGCCGAGATGGGAGGGAACACTGAAGCTTTCTTT.

This clonotype came up once. The junction differs from germline at one of its ends, possibly a read error. This sequence joins TRBV24-1 and TRBJ2-7; 7 nucleotides agree with TRBD1. Germline loops: CDR1 KGHDR, CDR2 SFDVKD. This CDR3 comprises 14 residues. This CDR3 is CATSDTTGPGELYF. In DNA form, the CDR3 reads TGTGCCACCAGTGATACGACAGGGCCCGGGGAGCTGTACTTC.

This clonotype appeared a few times. The chain links TRBV6-5 to TRBJ1-6; unclear D gene. The V and J ends lost 0 bases and 13 bases respectively, with 13 bases between them. There are 14 residues in the CDR3. Germline-derived CDR1 and CDR2 are MNHEY and SVGAGI. The CDR3 sequence: CASSYSGRSQPLHF. CDR3 nucleotide sequence: TGTGCCAGCAGTTACTCCGGCCGATCTCAGCCCCTCCACTTT.

This clonotype was picked up many times. V is TRBV5-1 and J is TRBJ2-2, with 11 bases identical to TRBD2. Germline V gene sequence: CDR1 SGHRS, CDR2 YFSETQ. This CDR3 comprises 15 residues. Trimming took 4 bases from V and 6 from J; bases not matched to a gene: 5. The CDR3 nucleotides read TGCGCCAGCAGCCAAACTAGCGGGAGCTCCGGGGAGCTGTTTTTT. It codes for CASSQTSGSSGELFF.

This chain connects TRBV7-9 to TRBJ2-2, with no clear D. The V gene's germline CDR1 is SEHNR and CDR2 FQNEAQ (reference sequence). The V and J ends lost 4 bases and 5 bases respectively, with 5 bases between them. The CDR3 is 12 residues long. CDR3 residues: CASSSDTGELFF. The CDR3, as DNA: TGTGCCAGCAGCTCAGATACCGGGGAGCTGTTTTTT.

This clonotype has just a few counts. The J gene is TRBJ2-7, the V gene TRBV7-9; 7 positions agree with TRBD1. Germline V lookup: CDR1 SEHNR, CDR2 FQNEAQ (reference sequence). The CDR3 runs 13 residues. J gave up 3 bases and V 8 bases, and 7 bases lay outside the gene matches. CDR3 nucleotide sequence: TGTGCCAGCTCTAATAACAGGGGCTACGAGCAGTACTTC. Translation: CASSNNRGYEQYF.

V is TRBV4-3 and J is TRBJ1-2; no definite D call. V lost 6 bases and J lost 4, with 15 bases in between. This CDR3 comprises 14 residues. The germline CDR1 and CDR2 sequences are LGHNA and YSLEER. The CDR3 loop reads CASSPGPGAYGYTF. The CDR3 DNA sequence: TGCGCCAGCAGTCCGGGTCCGGGTGCCTATGGCTACACCTTC.

The chain recombines TRBV10-2 with TRBJ2-5, with 8 bases aligning to TRBD1. The CDR3 is 14 residues long. The ends lost 7 bases at V and 4 bases at J; junction bases unmatched: 8. Germline values: CDR1 WSHSY, CDR2 SAAADI. The CDR3: CASTTQGEGETQYF. The CDR3 DNA sequence: TGCGCCAGCACTACACAGGGGGAAGGAGAGACCCAGTACTTC.

This clonotype was detected only once. The chain is built from TRBV20-1 and TRBJ1-1, with 9 nucleotides matching TRBD1. The V segment lost 3 bases and the J segment 3 bases; nucleotides outside the gene matches: 8. CDR1 and CDR2 (germline): DFQATT, SNEGSKA (reference sequence). This CDR3 has 15 amino acids. The CDR3 sequence is CSASRGTGRHTEAFF. As DNA, the CDR3 is TGCAGTGCTAGCCGCGGGACAGGGAGGCACACTGAAGCTTTCTTT.

With respect to this clonotype: A single base separates this from a much larger clone, so it may be a read error. In this CDR3 the conserved last residue, phenylalanine or tryptophan, is missing, so a read error is likely. The chain is built from TRBV19 and TRBJ1-1; 10 nucleotides match TRBD1. V dropped 5 bases and J dropped 3; count of bases not matched to a gene: 9. The length of the CDR3 is 16 residues. Germline V gene data show CDR1 as LNHDA and CDR2 as SQIVND (reference sequence). CDR3 sequence (DNA): TGTGCCAGTAGTTTCCGGCCCGGACAGGGGGACACTGAAGCTTTCCTT. Translation gives CASSFRPGQGDTEAFL.

The V and J genes are TRBV12-3 or TRBV12-4 and TRBJ1-2; the D is unclear. The CDR3 is made up of 15 amino acids. The ends were cut back, 5 bases at V and 0 bases at J, with 13 bases in the middle. CDR3 protein: CASSEFGQTNYGYTF. DNA of the CDR3: TGTGCCAGCAGTGAATTCGGTCAGACTAACTATGGCTACACCTTC.

Written as DNA, the CDR3 is TGCGCCAGCAGCCAAGAATCTCTCAAAACCTACAGGGGTTCCTACAATGAGCAGTTCTTC. Its translation is CASSQESLKTYRGSYNEQFF. This rearrangement joins TRBV4-1 to TRBJ2-1; TRBD1 matches at 7 bases. V shed 0 bases, J shed 1 base, and the junction held 15 bases outside the gene matches. The germline V gene encodes CDR1 MGHRA and CDR2 YSYEKL. The CDR3 extends over 20 amino acids.

This clonotype was detected ten times or more. The chain links TRBV12-3 or TRBV12-4 to TRBJ2-3; the D gene is possibly TRBD2 (6 bases). The length of the CDR3 is 14 residues. The V end was cut by 4 bases, the J end by 4 bases, with 12 bases between. The CDR3 loop is CASSSGGGPDTQYF. CDR3 sequence (DNA): TGTGCCAGCAGTTCCGGGGGTGGACCAGATACGCAGTATTTT.

The V and J genes are TRBV7-2 and TRBJ2-7; no firm D call. Germline loops: CDR1 SGHTA, CDR2 FQGNSA. CDR3 size: 13 residues. V shed 1 base and J shed 2 bases, with 6 bases lying between them. As DNA, the CDR3 is TGTGCCAGCAGCTTAGTGCTGGCCTACGAGCAGTACTTC. It encodes CASSLVLAYEQYF.

In its sample, this clonotype was seen many times. The V and J genes are TRBV9 and TRBJ1-5; unclear D gene. CDR3 length equals 13 residues. The V end lost 1 base, the J end lost 4 bases, and 6 bases lay between the germline ends. The germline gives CDR1 SGDLS, CDR2 YYNGEE. This CDR3 is CASSVSVNQPQHF. The CDR3 region has the DNA TGTGCCAGCAGCGTATCCGTTAATCAGCCCCAGCATTTT.

This clonotype has a single count. One junction end does not reproduce the germline sequence, and a read error may be involved. The chain carries TRBV6-1 and TRBJ1-2; D may be TRBD1 (5 bases). The germline gives CDR1 MNHNS, CDR2 SASEGT. The CDR3 totals 14 residues. The CDR3: CASRGAMGWYGYTF. The CDR3, as DNA: TGCGCCAGCAGAGGGGCTATGGGTTGGTATGGCTACACCTTC.

There are many counts of this clonotype. The V gene is TRBV11-2, the J gene TRBJ2-1, with no clear D. Germline V gene data show CDR1 as SGHAT and CDR2 as FQNNGV. This CDR3 has 17 residues. V gave up 1 base and J gave up 2 bases, with 15 bases separating them. This chain's CDR3 is CASSLGPSNAPYNEQFF. The CDR3 nucleotides read TGTGCCAGCAGCTTAGGACCCTCAAACGCGCCCTACAATGAGCAGTTCTTC.

This clonotype has just a few counts. The chain is built from TRBV28 and TRBJ1-3; D remains ambiguous. The CDR3 length is 15 residues. V lost 5 bases to trimming and J lost 1 base, with 12 bases between them. The germline CDR1 and CDR2 sequences are MDHEN and SYDVKM. Here the CDR3 DNA reads TGTGCCAGCAGTCCGACCTCTCCATCTGGAAACACCATATATTTT. Translation gives CASSPTSPSGNTIYF.

This clonotype was observed many times. The rearrangement joins TRBV20-1 to TRBJ1-5; D is uncertain. The V end was cut by 1 base, the J end by 6 bases, with 1 base between. The length of the CDR3 is 10 residues. Per the germline V gene, CDR1 is DFQATT and CDR2 is SNEGSKA (reference sequence). This chain's CDR3 is CSARVQPQHF. The CDR3 DNA is TGCAGTGCTAGAGTTCAGCCCCAGCATTTT.

The CDR3 sequence is CSARDPTGVTYEQYF. CDR3 coding DNA: TGCAGTGCTAGAGATCCGACAGGCGTCACCTACGAGCAGTACTTC. The V and J genes are TRBV20-1 and TRBJ2-7; D might be TRBD1 (6 bases). CDR1 is DFQATT, CDR2 SNEGSKA, per germline (reference sequence). V lost 0 bases and J 2 bases, leaving 14 bases between the germline ends. The CDR3 is made up of 15 amino acids.

This clonotype was counted at least ten times. The chain uses TRBV12-3 or TRBV12-4 and TRBJ1-1; 9 bases map to TRBD1. V lost 2 bases, J lost 4 bases, and 2 bases stayed unmatched. This CDR3 region has 14 residues. CDR3 protein: CASSLRGQGTEAFF. In DNA, the CDR3 is TGTGCCAGCAGTTTACGGGGACAGGGCACTGAAGCTTTCTTT.

V and J are TRBV25-1 and TRBJ2-2, with D possibly being TRBD1 (5 bases). This CDR3 is built from 16 residues. Between the trimmed V and J ends, which lost 3 bases and 2 bases, there was a span of 13 bases. CDR1 and CDR2 from the germline V gene are MGHDK and SYGVNS. The CDR3 nucleotides read TGTGCCAGCAGTGAGATCAGGGTTTATAACACCGGGGAGCTGTTTTTT. Translation gives CASSEIRVYNTGELFF. The whole variable domain, remainder taken from reference TRBV25-1 and TRBJ2-2, is EADIYQTPRYLVIGTGKKITLECSQTMGHDKMYWYQQDPGMELHLIHYSYGVNSTEKGDLSSESTVSRIRTEHFPLTLESARPSHTSQYLCASSEIRVYNTGELFFGEGSRLTVL.

This clonotype was observed at least ten times. The chain employs TRBV7-9 and TRBJ1-4; D may be TRBD1 (5 bases). The CDR3 runs to 14 residues. Between the trimmed V and J ends, which lost 8 bases and 8 bases, there was a span of 18 bases. In germline, CDR1 is SEHNR, CDR2 FQNEAQ (reference sequence). CDR3 sequence: CASGGVSEWEKLFF. CDR3 DNA sequence: TGTGCCAGCGGGGGAGTGTCCGAATGGGAAAAACTGTTTTTT.